This T cell receptor (beta chain) originates from a study of T-cell memory formation after mild COVID-19. As for the study in general: Across donors, TCR clusters were largely donor specific. Study conclusions and caveats: A second wave of clones peaked on day 37, and their SARS-CoV-2 specificity went unconfirmed.

Between the trimmed V and J ends, which lost 0 bases and 2 bases, there was a span of 11 bases. The CDR3 is 16 amino acids. Germline lookup yields CDR1 LGHNA and CDR2 YSLEER. Using constant-segment primers, 5'RACE produced TCR alpha and TCR beta cDNA libraries carrying sample barcodes and UMIs. TCRdb re-called the 5' RACE reads with MiXCR, one entry per CDR3 protein. The data show under 550,000 distinct CDR3 sequences, 15% to 20% seen once. The sample holds a few counts of this clonotype. The antigen remains undetermined. This TCR came from a man aged 18 to 30 who had mild COVID-19 (a few samples of this study predate the infection). Cell type and time point are not known. This chain links TRBV4-3 with TRBJ1-3; D uncertain. The sequencing input was PBMCs or a T cell subset sorted from them (not recorded which). DNA for the CDR3: TGCGCCAGCAGCCAAGATCGGCTGGGCCCTGGAAACACCATATATTTT. Its protein is CASSQDRLGPGNTIYF.